The entry below describes one T cell receptor beta chain. Libraries were prepared by immunoSEQ multiplex PCR; TCRdb keeps only in-frame clonotypes and omits some of them. The sample lists about half a million clones, over 70% occurring once. This sample is part of a study of shared clonotypes between healthy human individuals. The CDR3 is 14 amino acids. Germline assignment: CDR1 GTSNPN and CDR2 SVGIG (reference sequence). The V and J ends lost 3 bases and 9 bases, in that order; junction bases with no gene match: 6. This receptor was taken from a woman in her thirties or forties in good health. Some clones in this sample may be carry-over from other donors' samples. The sequencing sample was made of PBMCs. The rearrangement uses TRBV30 and TRBJ2-1, with 12 bases that match TRBD2. Here the CDR3 DNA reads TGTGCCTGGAGCCAGCTAGCGGGAGGGATTGAGCAGTTCTTC. This codes for CAWSQLAGGIEQFF. The full variable domain, completed using reference TRBV30 and TRBJ2-1, is SQTIHQWPATLVQPVGSPLSLECTVEGTSNPNLYWYRQAAGRGLQLLFYSVGIGQISSEVPQNLSASRPQDRQFILSSKKLLLSDSGFYLCAWSQLAGGIEQFFGPGTRLTVL.